This passage covers 10 T cell receptor beta chains from one sample sequenced in a study of OX40 agonist ivuxolimab in advanced cancers. Only in-frame clones appear in the TCRdb table, and some are missing; sequencing was by immunoSEQ multiplex PCR. This sample has some 85,000 clones, with roughly 88% found just once. The sequencing here drew on CD4+ or CD8+ T cells sorted from blood, taken in a trial of the OX40 agonist ivuxolimab. The receptors here all came from an adult with an advanced solid tumor such as melanoma, head and neck, liver or kidney cancer.

The chain has TRBV19 and TRBJ2-7; 7 nucleotides line up with TRBD1. Germline CDR1 reads LNHDA; CDR2 reads SQIVND (reference sequence). This CDR3 has 16 residues. The junction had 10 bases not matched to a gene; V was cut back by 3 bases and J by 2 bases. The CDR3 sequence: CASSIGAPDRAYEQYF. The DNA for the CDR3 is TGTGCCAGTAGTATCGGCGCGCCAGACAGGGCCTACGAGCAGTACTTC.

The chain links TRBV9 to TRBJ2-5, with 10 nucleotides matching TRBD2. Germline values: CDR1 SGDLS, CDR2 YYNGEE. The CDR3 has 16 residues. V was clipped by 4 bases and J by 6 bases; unmatched bases: 12. The CDR3 loop reads CASSPGGLANVKTQYF. CDR3 in DNA: TGTGCCAGCAGCCCCGGGGGACTAGCGAATGTAAAGACCCAGTACTTC.

The gene calls are TRBV6-1 and TRBJ2-3; a weak D match, TRBD2 (7 bases). The germline CDR1 and CDR2 sequences are MNHNS and SASEGT. With 7 bases removed from V and 2 bases from J, the gap between germline ends came to 16 bases. The CDR3 length is 15 residues. CDR3: CASTLRGGNTDTQYF. Here the CDR3 DNA reads TGTGCCAGCACCCTCAGGGGAGGGAACACAGATACGCAGTATTTT.

The table lists this clone with a count of one. The V gene is TRBV6-6, the J gene TRBJ1-2, with D possibly matching TRBD1 (6 bases). CDR1 MNHNY and CDR2 SVGAGI come from the germline V gene (reference sequence). Trimming pared 7 bases from V and 2 bases from J, leaving 8 bases between. The CDR3 covers 12 residues. For the CDR3, the DNA is TGTGCCAGCAAAGGACAGAACTATGGCTACACCTTC. Protein product: CASKGQNYGYTF.

The chain combines TRBV10-1 with TRBJ2-7; D gene unclear. The germline gives CDR1 WNHNN, CDR2 SYGVQD (reference sequence). This CDR3 has 14 amino acids. Trimming shortened V by 2 bases and J by 6 bases, and 14 bases separated the two germline ends. Here the CDR3 DNA reads TGCGCCAGCAGTGAGGATCCAGGCCGAGGCGAGCAGTACTTC. This sequence encodes CASSEDPGRGEQYF.

The chain is built from TRBV2 and TRBJ2-7, with TRBD1 identical over 8 bases. The J segment lost 5 bases and the V segment lost 7 bases, leaving 7 bases of the junction unmatched. The length of the CDR3 is 13 residues. The germline V gene has CDR1 SNHLY and CDR2 FYNNEI. CDR3 region: CASKDRAENEQYF. CDR3 nucleotide sequence: TGTGCCAGCAAGGACAGGGCGGAAAACGAGCAGTACTTC.

In nucleotides, the CDR3 is TGTGCCAGTCGTTTGAGTCTTAATCAGCCCCAGCATTTT. Translation gives CASRLSLNQPQHF. This chain links TRBV19 with TRBJ1-5; D gene uncertain. Germline V gene lookup returns CDR1 LNHDA and CDR2 SQIVND (reference sequence). The CDR3 runs 13 residues. V dropped 8 bases and J dropped 4 bases, with 12 bases sitting between them.

By share of the sample, this clone is medium-sized. This chain links TRBV2 with TRBJ2-7; D not resolved. Germline loops: CDR1 SNHLY, CDR2 FYNNEI. This CDR3 spans 11 amino acids. The ends were cut back, 2 bases at V and 4 bases at J, with 3 bases in the middle. Here the CDR3 reads CASSERYEQYF. CDR3 nucleotide sequence: TGTGCCAGCAGTGAAAGGTACGAGCAGTACTTC.

The chain uses TRBV18 and TRBJ2-1, with TRBD2 matching 7 bases. V dropped 0 bases and J dropped 1; count of bases not matched to a gene: 3. This CDR3 is 16 amino acids long. Germline V gives CDR1 KGHSH, CDR2 LQKENI. CDR3 bases: TGTGCCAGCTCACCACCGGGACTACAGTCCTACAATGAGCAGTTCTTC. Protein sequence: CASSPPGLQSYNEQFF.

J is TRBJ2-7 and V is TRBV9, with 11 bases lining up with TRBD2. The V gene end was trimmed by 0 bases and the J gene end by 2 bases; junction bases not matched to a gene: 1. The germline V gene has CDR1 SGDLS and CDR2 YYNGEE. This CDR3 spans 15 amino acids. Here the CDR3 DNA reads TGTGCCAGCAGCGTAGCACTAGCGGGGGCCTACGAGCAGTACTTC. As protein: CASSVALAGAYEQYF.